A single sample gave rise to the 5 T cell receptor beta chains below, sequenced in a study of blood T cells in healthy people across ages. Next came a second PCR, run for about 6 to 11 cycles, which used a sample-barcoded 5' primer along with a J-beta primer mix. TCRdb re-called the 5' RACE reads through MiXCR, storing one row per CDR3 protein. The sample shows around 1.5 million distinct CDR3 sequences, roughly 64% of them seen only once. The sequenced material came from blood. All receptors derive from a man between 18 and 35 years old in good health.

V gene TRBV12-3 or TRBV12-4 combines with J gene TRBJ1-2; D possibly corresponds to TRBD1 (6 bases). CDR3 length: 13 residues. The V and J ends lost 1 base and 7 bases respectively, with 10 bases between them. The CDR3 coding sequence is TGTGCCAGCAGTTTAGGGACAGCTTCTGGCTACACCTTC. Translation: CASSLGTASGYTF.

This clonotype was recorded once. One junction end disagrees with the germline gene, perhaps due to a read error. This chain links TRBV5-1 with TRBJ1-2, with D possibly being TRBD1 (5 bases). CDR3 length: 12 residues. Germline V gene data show CDR1 as SGHRS and CDR2 as YFSETQ. Here the CDR3 DNA reads TGCACCAGCAGCTTGGGGCAGCATGGCTACACCTTC. This translates into CTSSLGQHGYTF.

As concerns this clonotype: One end of the junction does not line up with germline, which may come from a read error. The J gene is TRBJ2-5, the V gene TRBV7-9; a weak D match, TRBD1 (6 bases). CDR1 and CDR2 from the germline V gene are SEHNR and FQNEAQ (reference sequence). This CDR3 has 14 residues. CDR3: CTSSLARTEETQYF. CDR3 coding DNA: TGTACCAGCAGCTTAGCGCGGACAGAAGAGACCCAGTACTTC.

The rearrangement joins TRBV12-3 or TRBV12-4 to TRBJ1-3, with 8 bases that match TRBD1. CDR3 length: 13 amino acids. Trimming removed 7 bases from V and 11 bases from J; junction bases left unmatched: 10. The CDR3 DNA is TGTGCCAGCACCCTCCCGGGACAGGTGGCCATATATTTT. Amino acids: CASTLPGQVAIYF.

This clonotype is a singleton in its sample. Its ends do not fully match the called genes, so a read error is possible. The rearrangement joins TRBV6-1 to TRBJ1-2; TRBD1 might be the D (5 bases). The CDR3 runs 13 residues. The germline gives CDR1 MNHNS, CDR2 SASEGT. The CDR3 DNA reads TGTGCCAGCAGGCGCGGGACTAACTATGGCCACACCTTC. Encoded protein: CASRRGTNYGHTF.